Listed here are 26 T cell receptor beta chains from one sample, sequenced in a study of blood T cell repertoires in COVID-19. Clones were read by immunoSEQ multiplex PCR, and TCRdb kept only the in-frame ones, dropping some. The sample has some 400,000 clones, 89% seen once; the top ten hold around 1.7%. What was sequenced was PBMCs or T cells enriched from blood (not recorded which). All receptors derive from a woman aged 25 to 39 who had recovered from COVID-19.

The chain combines TRBV5-6 with TRBJ1-2; 9 bases match TRBD1. CDR3 size: 15 residues. Germline V gene lookup returns CDR1 SGHDT and CDR2 YYEEEE. Unmatched junction bases numbered 7, after V lost 4 bases and J lost 3 bases. CDR3 in amino acids: CASSPSGTGYYGYTF. The CDR3 region has the DNA TGTGCCAGCAGCCCGTCCGGGACAGGGTACTATGGCTACACCTTC.

The J gene is TRBJ2-3, the V gene TRBV6-4; 8 bases agree with TRBD2. The germline gives CDR1 MRHNA, CDR2 SNTAGT. Unmatched junction bases numbered 7, after V lost 3 bases and J lost 5 bases. This CDR3 spans 15 amino acids. CDR3 bases: TGTGCCAGCAGTGAATTGGCGGGGGGTGGAGATACGCAGTATTTT. As protein: CASSELAGGGDTQYF.

The CDR3 protein is CAYPREENSPLHF. The CDR3 DNA is TGTGCGTATCCCCGGGAAGAAAATTCACCCCTCCACTTT. V gene TRBV6-5 combines with J gene TRBJ1-6, with unresolved D. Germline-derived CDR1 and CDR2 are MNHEY and SVGAGI. The CDR3 contains 13 residues.

There are a few counts of this clone. The chain recombines TRBV28 with TRBJ1-2; D uncertain. V was shortened by 6 bases and J by 8 bases, with 16 bases between the two germline ends. Germline-derived CDR1 and CDR2 are MDHEN and SYDVKM. This CDR3 is 13 amino acids long. CDR3 nucleotides: TGTGCCAGCAGGAACCGCGAGGGTAGGGGCTACACCTTC. Residues: CASRNREGRGYTF.

This chain joins TRBV7-6 and TRBJ2-7; D not resolved. Germline loops: CDR1 SGHVS, CDR2 FNYEAQ. V lost 5 bases and J lost 4, with 15 bases in between. The CDR3 runs to 14 residues. In nucleotides, the CDR3 is TGTGCCAGCAGCCCAACCCCTGCTAGGTACGAGCAGTACTTC. Its translation: CASSPTPARYEQYF.

The CDR3 DNA reads TGCGCCAGCAGCCAAGTTGAGGGATTTAATTCACCCCTCCACTTT. Encoded protein: CASSQVEGFNSPLHF. The chain recombines TRBV4-1 with TRBJ1-6; no clear D. Trimming removed 1 base at V and 6 bases at J, with 10 bases between. Germline V gives CDR1 MGHRA, CDR2 YSYEKL. This CDR3 has 15 residues.

About this clone itself: Its ends do not fully match the called genes, so a read error is possible. The V gene is TRBV3-1 (or the pseudogene TRBV3-2), the J gene TRBJ2-3, with 9 bases lining up with TRBD1. CDR3 size: 13 residues. The germline V gene encodes CDR1 LGHDT and CDR2 YNNKEL (reference sequence). The CDR3 nucleotides read TGTGCCAGCAGCCAAGACCGGGACAGGGCTCAGGATTTT. Translated: CASSQDRDRAQDF.

The rearrangement uses TRBV6-1 and TRBJ1-2, with 7 nucleotides matching TRBD1. Germline values: CDR1 MNHNS, CDR2 SASEGT. The CDR3 extends over 15 amino acids. Unmatched junction bases numbered 8, after V lost 3 bases and J lost 4 bases. CDR3 nucleotide sequence: TGTGCCAGCAGTGAGACAACAGGGGTTTTCTATGGCTACACCTTC. Residues: CASSETTGVFYGYTF.

About this clone: Additional DNA sequences in this sample encode the identical CDR3. The J gene is TRBJ2-7, the V gene TRBV19; D is possibly TRBD2 (6 bases). The germline gives CDR1 LNHDA, CDR2 SQIVND (reference sequence). Trimming cost V 3 bases and J 4 bases, with 7 bases left between them. CDR3 length: 12 residues. The CDR3 DNA reads TGTGCCAGTAGTATTGGAGGGTACGAGCAGTACTTC. Translating it yields CASSIGGYEQYF. The full variable domain, its missing parts supplied by reference TRBV19 and TRBJ2-7, is DGGITQSPKYLFRKEGQNVTLSCEQNLNHDAMYWYRQDPGQGLRLIYYSQIVNDFQKGDIAEGYSVSREKKESFPLTVTSAQKNPTAFYLCASSIGGYEQYFGPGTRLTVT.

This rearrangement joins TRBV4-2 to TRBJ1-3; a possible D gene is TRBD1 (5 bases). The CDR3 has 16 amino acids. Trimming shortened V by 1 base and J by 4 bases, and 14 bases separated the two germline ends. CDR1 and CDR2 from the germline V gene are LGHNA and YNFKEQ. CDR3 DNA sequence: TGTGCCAGCAGCCAAGGCGGAGGGACCCCCGGAAACACCATATATTTT. Its protein is CASSQGGGTPGNTIYF.

This CDR3 reads CASSARDREVPEAFF. The CDR3 DNA reads TGTGCCAGCAGCGCAAGGGACAGGGAAGTACCTGAAGCTTTCTTT. The chain has TRBV7-9 and TRBJ1-1; 9 bases agree with TRBD1. The germline gives CDR1 SEHNR, CDR2 FQNEAQ (reference sequence). The CDR3 loop spans 15 amino acids. Unmatched junction bases numbered 10, after V lost 5 bases and J lost 6 bases.

This rearrangement joins TRBV2 to TRBJ2-7; D is possibly TRBD2 (6 bases). Per the germline V gene, CDR1 is SNHLY and CDR2 is FYNNEI. The CDR3 loop spans 14 amino acids. With 2 bases removed from V and 6 bases from J, the gap between germline ends came to 14 bases. DNA for the CDR3: TGTGCCAGCAGTGAACAGGGAGGCTCCCTCGAGCAGTACTTC. Translated, it gives CASSEQGGSLEQYF.

The chain combines TRBV11-2 with TRBJ2-2; 12 positions agree with TRBD2. The CDR3 runs to 18 residues. The J segment lost 3 bases and the V segment lost 5 bases, leaving 10 bases of the junction unmatched. Germline V lookup: CDR1 SGHAT, CDR2 FQNNGV. The CDR3 is CASSELAGGPLHTGELFF. CDR3 sequence (DNA): TGTGCCAGCAGCGAACTAGCGGGGGGCCCTTTACACACCGGGGAGCTGTTTTTT.

The chain has TRBV5-1 and TRBJ2-5; D ambiguous. CDR1 is SGHRS, CDR2 YFSETQ, per germline. This CDR3 is 12 amino acids long. Trimming pared 0 bases from V and 4 bases from J, leaving 4 bases between. The CDR3, as DNA: TGCGCCAGCAGCTTGGCCTCAGAGACCCAGTACTTC. Translating gives CASSLASETQYF.

This clone was counted once. The V gene is TRBV5-1, the J gene TRBJ2-2; 11 bases map to TRBD2. The CDR3 consists of 18 residues. Germline CDR1 SGHRS, CDR2 YFSETQ. After removal of 1 base from V and 0 bases from J, the junction contained 5 bases not matched to a gene. CDR3 sequence reads: CASSLLAGGLTNTGELFF. The CDR3 region has the DNA TGCGCCAGCAGCTTGCTAGCGGGGGGACTAACGAACACCGGGGAGCTGTTTTTT.

V usage is TRBV30 and J usage is TRBJ1-2; tentatively, D is TRBD1 (6 bases). With 2 bases removed from V and 8 bases from J, the gap between germline ends came to 24 bases. Germline V gene data show CDR1 as GTSNPN and CDR2 as SVGIG (reference sequence). The CDR3 contains 16 residues. CDR3 nucleotide sequence: TGTGCCTGGAGTCTCTCTCTACAGGGAAAAACTAAAGGCTACACCTTC. Translation: CAWSLSLQGKTKGYTF.

V is TRBV11-1 and J is TRBJ2-5, with 10 bases identical to TRBD1. V was clipped by 4 bases and J by 4 bases; unmatched bases: 6. The CDR3 has 15 amino acids. Germline V lookup: CDR1 SGHAT, CDR2 FQDESV (reference sequence). In nucleotides, the CDR3 is TGTGCCAGCAGCTCTGACAGGGGGCGAGGAGAGACCCAGTACTTC. This gives the protein CASSSDRGRGETQYF.

V and J are TRBV4-1 and TRBJ2-3, with D possibly being TRBD1 (6 bases). The V end lost 4 bases, the J end lost 4 bases, and 12 bases lay between the germline ends. The V gene's germline CDR1 is MGHRA and CDR2 YSYEKL. The CDR3 length is 14 residues. Written as DNA, the CDR3 is TGCGCCAGCAGCCCGGGACAAGCCTCAGATACGCAGTATTTT. Its translation: CASSPGQASDTQYF.

The J gene is TRBJ2-2, the V gene TRBV5-1; TRBD2 is a possible D gene (6 bases). Germline V CDR1 and CDR2: SGHRS, YFSETQ. Between the trimmed V and J ends, which lost 0 bases and 3 bases, there was a span of 9 bases. The CDR3 is 15 residues long. DNA for the CDR3: TGCGCCAGCAGCTTGGTGGCTAGCGACACCGGGGAGCTGTTTTTT. Translating it yields CASSLVASDTGELFF.

This clone has only one observation. CDR3 protein: CASSIPKGRGVGNEQFF. For the CDR3, the DNA is TGTGCCAGCAGCATCCCCAAAGGCCGGGGTGTAGGAAATGAGCAGTTCTTC. The chain combines TRBV7-9 with TRBJ2-1; D might be TRBD2 (5 bases). CDR1 is SEHNR and CDR2 is FQNEAQ in the germline V gene (reference sequence). The CDR3 runs 17 residues. V was trimmed by 5 bases and J by 7 bases, leaving 24 bases between them.

The gene calls are TRBV10-3 and TRBJ2-5; perhaps D is TRBD1 or TRBD2 (5 bases each). This CDR3 has 13 amino acids. The germline V gene has CDR1 ENHRY and CDR2 SYGVKD. Trimming took off 6 bases at V and 3 bases at J, with 11 bases between the two ends. The CDR3 sequence is CAIRETAEETQYF. The CDR3 DNA reads TGTGCCATCAGGGAGACAGCGGAAGAGACCCAGTACTTC.

This clone was recorded only once. The rearrangement uses TRBV18 and TRBJ2-7; 11 bases line up with TRBD2. The V gene's germline CDR1 is KGHSH and CDR2 LQKENI. Trimming removed 6 bases from V and 6 bases from J; junction bases left unmatched: 10. The CDR3 spans 15 residues. CDR3 amino acids: CASSAGTSGKGEQYF. As DNA, the CDR3 is TGTGCCAGCTCCGCCGGGACTAGCGGAAAGGGCGAGCAGTACTTC.

V gene TRBV7-2 combines with J gene TRBJ1-1; maybe TRBD1 (5 bases). CDR1 and CDR2 (germline): SGHTA, FQGNSA. The length of the CDR3 is 13 residues. The V and J ends lost 5 bases and 4 bases respectively, with 11 bases between them. The CDR3 bases are TGTGCCAGCAGCGCCAGGGTATCCACTGAAGCTTTCTTT. It is translated as CASSARVSTEAFF.

In this sample, this clone turned up once. The chain uses TRBV4-1 and TRBJ1-1, with unresolved D. The CDR3 spans 15 residues. Trimming stripped 0 bases from V and 3 bases from J, with 11 bases between. Germline values: CDR1 MGHRA, CDR2 YSYEKL. This CDR3 is CASSQDSGPHTEAFF. The CDR3 bases are TGCGCCAGCAGCCAAGATAGCGGTCCACACACTGAAGCTTTCTTT.

The chain employs TRBV7-9 and TRBJ1-1; 7 bases match TRBD1. The V segment lost 3 bases and the J segment 9 bases; nucleotides outside the gene matches: 10. Germline values: CDR1 SEHNR, CDR2 FQNEAQ (reference sequence). The CDR3 extends over 14 amino acids. CDR3 residues: CASSLLGGEVKAFF. The CDR3 DNA follows: TGTGCCAGCAGCTTGTTAGGGGGCGAGGTTAAAGCTTTCTTT.

The chain recombines TRBV18 with TRBJ2-5, with D unresolved. Germline V gene sequence: CDR1 KGHSH, CDR2 LQKENI. This CDR3 has 12 amino acids. V was trimmed by 6 bases and J by 5 bases, leaving 10 bases between them. This CDR3 reads CASSSLRETQYF. CDR3 nucleotide sequence: TGTGCCAGCTCGTCCCTACGGGAGACCCAGTACTTC.